The 13 T cell receptor beta chains below were found in one sample sequenced in a study of blood T cell repertoires in COVID-19. The protocol was immunoSEQ multiplex PCR, while the TCRdb copy is restricted to in-frame clones and leaves out a portion. The sample yields 150,000 or so clones, over 70% seen once. The sample comprised peripheral blood. The receptors originated from a man at least 80 years old with acute or convalescent COVID-19.

This clone has a single count. The V and J genes are TRBV5-4 and TRBJ1-1; the D is unclear. Trimming left V 4 bases short and J 0 bases short, with 13 bases between. Germline V gene sequence: CDR1 SGHNT, CDR2 YYREEE (reference sequence). The length of the CDR3 is 15 residues. CDR3 sequence reads: CASSLPTGMNTEAFF. The CDR3 coding sequence is TGTGCCAGCAGCCTACCGACGGGGATGAACACTGAAGCTTTCTTT. Using reference TRBV5-4 and TRBJ1-1 for the parts outside the CDR3, the full variable domain is ETGVTQSPTHLIKTRGQQVTLRCSSQSGHNTVSWYQQALGQGPQFIFQYYREEENGRGNFPPRFSGLQFPNYSSELNVNALELDDSALYLCASSLPTGMNTEAFFGQGTRLTVV.

This rearrangement joins TRBV5-8 to TRBJ1-5, with a possible D match to TRBD1 (6 bases). This CDR3 has 19 amino acids. The V end was cut by 2 bases, the J end by 2 bases, with 23 bases between. Germline V gene lookup returns CDR1 SGHTS and CDR2 YDEGEE. The chain's CDR3 is CASSFNTGTSVLGNQPQHF. DNA of the CDR3: TGTGCCAGCAGCTTCAACACCGGGACATCGGTATTGGGCAATCAGCCCCAGCATTTT.

This chain links TRBV5-1 with TRBJ1-2, with D possibly TRBD1 on 6 matching bases. V was clipped by 5 bases and J by 4 bases, with 18 bases between them. The CDR3 length is 15 residues. From germline, CDR1 is SGHRS and CDR2 YFSETQ. CDR3 residues: CASRWDIQGGYGYTF. DNA of the CDR3: TGCGCCAGCAGGTGGGACATACAGGGTGGCTATGGCTACACCTTC.

The rearrangement uses TRBV6-1 and TRBJ2-6; 7 bases are shared with TRBD1. The CDR3 runs 18 residues. V gave up 4 bases and J gave up 3 bases; unmatched junction bases: 12. The germline V gene encodes CDR1 MNHNS and CDR2 SASEGT. CDR3 loop: CASSARQGRLDGANVLTF. The CDR3, as DNA: TGTGCCAGCAGTGCCCGACAGGGCCGCCTCGATGGGGCCAACGTCCTGACTTTC.

The chain links TRBV2 to TRBJ1-5; possibly TRBD1 for D (6 bases). The V gene lost 4 bases and the J gene lost 0 bases, with 10 bases spanning the gap. The CDR3 is 15 amino acids. CDR1 and CDR2 (germline): SNHLY, FYNNEI. As DNA, the CDR3 is TGTGCCAGCAGTGCGGGGGGCTATAGCAATCAGCCCCAGCATTTT. It translates to CASSAGGYSNQPQHF. The whole variable domain, remainder taken from reference TRBV2 and TRBJ1-5, is EPEVTQTPSHQVTQMGQEVILRCVPISNHLYFYWYRQILGQKVEFLVSFYNNEISEKSEIFDDQFSVERPDGSNFTLKIRSTKLEDSAMYFCASSAGGYSNQPQHFGDGTRLSIL.

The chain carries TRBV30 and TRBJ2-7, with D possibly being TRBD1 (7 bases). CDR1 is GTSNPN and CDR2 is SVGIG in the germline V gene (reference sequence). CDR3 length: 15 residues. V shed 0 bases and J shed 2 bases, with 14 bases lying between them. CDR3 DNA sequence: TGTGCCTGGAGTGTAGATCAGGGGGGTCCCTACGAGCAGTACTTC. It translates to CAWSVDQGGPYEQYF.

The table lists this clone with a count of one. The rearrangement uses TRBV29-1 and TRBJ2-5; 9 bases map to TRBD1. V trimming: 6 bases; J trimming: 2 bases; junction bases outside the gene matches: 4. This CDR3 region has 13 residues. Per the germline V gene, CDR1 is SQVTM and CDR2 is ANQGSEA. The CDR3 is CSVPGQGQETQYF. The CDR3 DNA reads TGCAGCGTCCCGGGACAGGGACAAGAGACCCAGTACTTC. The entire variable domain, with the rest obtained from reference TRBV29-1 and TRBJ2-5, is as follows: SAVISQKPSRDICQRGTSLTIQCQVDSQVTMMFWYRQQPGQSLTLIATANQGSEATYESGFVIDKFPISRPNLTFSTLTVSNMSPEDSSIYLCSVPGQGQETQYFGPGTRLLVL.

This chain uses TRBV4-2 with TRBJ2-7, with TRBD1 matching over 8 bases. This CDR3 is 14 amino acids long. V shed 5 bases and J 0 bases; nucleotides not matched to a gene: 3. Germline V gene sequence: CDR1 LGHNA, CDR2 YNFKEQ. The CDR3 reads CASSSGTGSYEQYF. CDR3 in DNA: TGTGCCAGCAGCTCGGGGACAGGCTCCTACGAGCAGTACTTC.

The table lists this clone with a few counts. V and J are TRBV9 and TRBJ2-1; the D gene is possibly TRBD1 (6 bases). The V end was cut by 0 bases, the J end by 7 bases, with 11 bases between. This CDR3 region has 14 residues. Germline values: CDR1 SGDLS, CDR2 YYNGEE. CDR3 residues: CASSVVGGWNEQFF. The CDR3 DNA follows: TGTGCCAGCAGCGTAGTTGGGGGCTGGAATGAGCAGTTCTTC.

Only one count was recorded for this clone. The chain joins TRBV2 to TRBJ2-5; D unresolved. This CDR3 comprises 13 residues. Germline V gene data show CDR1 as SNHLY and CDR2 as FYNNEI. Between the trimmed V and J ends, which lost 7 bases and 3 bases, there was a span of 12 bases. CDR3 region: CASIGGSKETQYF. CDR3 coding DNA: TGTGCCAGCATAGGCGGCAGCAAAGAGACCCAGTACTTC. Supplemented by reference TRBV2 and TRBJ2-5, the full variable domain reads EPEVTQTPSHQVTQMGQEVILRCVPISNHLYFYWYRQILGQKVEFLVSFYNNEISEKSEIFDDQFSVERPDGSNFTLKIRSTKLEDSAMYFCASIGGSKETQYFGPGTRLLVL.

The chain joins TRBV6-1 to TRBJ2-2; 12 bases are shared with TRBD1. Germline V CDR1 and CDR2: MNHNS, SASEGT. Trimming took 4 bases from V and 4 from J; bases not matched to a gene: 13. CDR3 length equals 19 residues. CDR3 nucleotide sequence: TGTGCCAGCAGTGCTTCCTGGGGACAGGGGGCCAAGGGCACCGGGGAGCTGTTTTTT. As protein: CASSASWGQGAKGTGELFF.

The rearrangement uses TRBV28 and TRBJ2-7; possible D gene TRBD1, 6 bases. Per germline, CDR1 MDHEN and CDR2 SYDVKM. Trimming removed 7 bases at V and 6 bases at J, with 10 bases between. The CDR3 consists of 11 residues. CDR3 DNA: TGTGCCAGCATGGAAGGGGGCGAGCAGTACTTC. Translating it yields CASMEGGEQYF.

This sequence joins TRBV3-1 (or the pseudogene TRBV3-2) and TRBJ2-3; tentative D call: TRBD2 (6 bases). Per the germline V gene, CDR1 is LGHDT and CDR2 is YNNKEL (reference sequence). The CDR3 consists of 17 residues. The V and J ends lost 4 bases and 0 bases respectively, with 17 bases between them. CDR3 sequence: CASSRSGGVTSTDTQYF. The CDR3 nucleotides are TGTGCCAGCAGCCGTTCCGGCGGGGTTACTAGCACAGATACGCAGTATTTT.